This TCR beta chain was captured in a study of T cells in tumors after PD-1 blockade. Overall study context: Blood samples averaged roughly 120,000 templates (range about 21,000-260,000) and 36,000 or so unique clonotypes.

The V end was cut by 3 bases, the J end by 2 bases, with 7 bases between. CDR3 length: 13 amino acids. Looked up from germline, CDR1 is KGHSH and CDR2 is LQKENI. Generated by immunoSEQ multiplex PCR, the TCRdb table keeps only in-frame clones and is missing some. The sample records around 50,000 clones, 60% to 80% being singletons. The source was PBMCs, collected before anti-PD-1 treatment. This clonotype was sampled from a human donor with basal cell carcinoma. The J gene is TRBJ1-2, the V gene TRBV18; no definite D call. CDR3 nucleotides: TGTGCCAGCTCACCCCCATCCAACTATGGCTACACCTTC. As protein: CASSPPSNYGYTF.